The 28 T cell receptor beta chains in this list originate from one sample, sequenced in a study of early T cells in non-severe SARS-CoV-2 infection. MiXCR, applied by TCRdb to the 5' RACE reads, yields one record per CDR3 protein. The sample lists 55,000 to 70,000 distinct CDR3 sequences, more than 9% occurring once. Input material: whole blood. The receptors originated from an adult who was a healthcare worker with PCR-confirmed SARS-CoV-2 infection or an uninfected control (not recorded which).

This clonotype was detected many times. This rearrangement joins TRBV6-5 to TRBJ1-2; TRBD1 agrees at 7 bases. This CDR3 is 14 amino acids long. Germline V gives CDR1 MNHEY, CDR2 SVGAGI. Losses at the gene ends were 2 bases for V and 7 bases for J; bases not matched to a gene: 7. This CDR3 reads CASSYQGGHVGYTF. CDR3 nucleotide sequence: TGTGCCAGCAGTTACCAAGGGGGCCATGTTGGCTACACCTTC.

J is TRBJ2-7 and V is TRBV20-1; 7 nucleotides align to TRBD1. Germline V gene lookup returns CDR1 DFQATT and CDR2 SNEGSKA (reference sequence). J gave up 3 bases and V 0 bases, and 5 bases lay outside the gene matches. This CDR3 is 14 amino acids long. The CDR3 loop reads CSAREGQGVYEQYF. For the CDR3, the DNA is TGCAGTGCTAGAGAAGGCCAGGGGGTCTACGAGCAGTACTTC.

This chain uses TRBV28 with TRBJ2-3; 9 bases are a match to TRBD1. The CDR3 totals 15 residues. V lost 3 bases and J lost 4; bases outside the gene matches: 5. Germline values: CDR1 MDHEN, CDR2 SYDVKM. For the CDR3, the DNA is TGTGCCAGCAGTTTGGGGGGACAGGGAGCAGATACGCAGTATTTT. It specifies CASSLGGQGADTQYF.

This clonotype was counted many times. The V and J genes are TRBV12-5 and TRBJ2-1; D perhaps matches TRBD2 (5 bases). Germline V gene sequence: CDR1 LGHNT, CDR2 FRNRAP. The length of the CDR3 is 14 residues. Trimming took 10 bases from V and 5 from J, leaving 18 bases between them. The CDR3 sequence is CAINTRTGNNEQFF. CDR3 nucleotide sequence: TGTGCTATAAATACCAGGACGGGAAACAATGAGCAGTTCTTC.

This clonotype was counted between two and nine times. The chain couples TRBV7-3 to TRBJ1-1, with D tentatively TRBD1 (6 bases). V gave up 1 base and J gave up 4 bases, with 22 bases separating them. This CDR3 is 18 amino acids long. The germline gives CDR1 SGHTA, CDR2 FQGTGA. The CDR3 region is CASSLNAGRGFLGTEAFF. CDR3 nucleotide sequence: TGTGCCAGCAGCTTAAATGCTGGGAGGGGGTTTTTGGGCACTGAAGCTTTCTTT.

The chain uses TRBV20-1 and TRBJ2-3; weak D call: TRBD2 (5 bases). Germline loops: CDR1 DFQATT, CDR2 SNEGSKA (reference sequence). Trimming took off 3 bases at V and 1 base at J, with 8 bases between the two ends. The CDR3 is 13 residues long. In DNA form, the CDR3 reads TGCAGTGCTAGCCGGCGGGGCACAGATACGCAGTATTTT. Its protein is CSASRRGTDTQYF.

The J gene is TRBJ1-2, the V gene TRBV5-4, with TRBD1 identical over 7 bases. V lost 4 bases and J lost 4; bases outside the gene matches: 10. This CDR3 is built from 15 residues. The germline CDR1 and CDR2 sequences are SGHNT and YYREEE (reference sequence). As DNA, the CDR3 is TGTGCCAGCAGCCCTAGTCAGGGGGGAATCTATGGCTACACCTTC. Protein sequence: CASSPSQGGIYGYTF.

The chain links TRBV29-1 to TRBJ2-7, with 9 bases matching TRBD2. CDR1 is SQVTM, CDR2 ANQGSEA, per germline. This CDR3 has 15 residues. J lost 7 bases, V lost 4 bases, and 14 bases had no gene match. The CDR3, as DNA: TGCAGCGTTGTATGGGAGCGGGGGGCTACCCGGGAGCAGTACTTC. The encoded protein is CSVVWERGATREQYF.

About this clonotype: Germline is not matched at one junction end, which may reflect a read error. The chain links TRBV3-1 to TRBJ2-2; D remains ambiguous. In germline, CDR1 is LGHDT, CDR2 YNNKEL (reference sequence). The CDR3 contains 14 residues. The CDR3 loop is CASSQHPNTWELFF. CDR3 nucleotides: TGTGCCAGCAGCCAGCATCCGAACACCTGGGAGCTGTTTTTT.

The chain links TRBV12-3 or TRBV12-4 to TRBJ2-1; 13 bases map to TRBD2. V gave up 6 bases and J gave up 6 bases; unmatched junction bases: 5. This CDR3 has 15 amino acids. The CDR3 is CASSTSGGVANEQFF. CDR3 DNA: TGTGCCAGCAGCACTAGCGGGGGGGTCGCCAATGAGCAGTTCTTC.

This clonotype was seen repeatedly, ten times or more. This chain links TRBV30 with TRBJ2-1; a possible D gene is TRBD2 (6 bases). The germline CDR1 and CDR2 sequences are GTSNPN and SVGIG (reference sequence). The CDR3 has 14 residues. V lost 0 bases and J 6 bases, leaving 12 bases between the germline ends. This CDR3 reads CAWSVHPGSNEQFF. The CDR3, as DNA: TGTGCCTGGAGTGTACATCCCGGGAGCAATGAGCAGTTCTTC. The whole variable domain, filled in from reference TRBV30 and TRBJ2-1, reads SQTIHQWPATLVQPVGSPLSLECTVEGTSNPNLYWYRQAAGRGLQLLFYSVGIGQISSEVPQNLSASRPQDRQFILSSKKLLLSDSGFYLCAWSVHPGSNEQFFGPGTRLTVL.

This clonotype was seen only a few times. The chain uses TRBV12-3 or TRBV12-4 and TRBJ1-2; 8 positions match TRBD1. The CDR3 contains 15 residues. V was clipped by 5 bases and J by 7 bases; unmatched bases: 12. The CDR3 is CASSPTGVREGGYTF. CDR3 sequence (DNA): TGTGCCAGCAGTCCGACAGGGGTTAGGGAGGGTGGCTACACCTTC.

This clonotype was observed many times. This chain uses TRBV6-2 or TRBV6-3 with TRBJ1-2; 9 bases are shared with TRBD1. The germline gives CDR1 MNHEY, CDR2 SVGEGT. V gave up 2 bases and J gave up 5 bases; unmatched junction bases: 12. The CDR3 contains 17 residues. As DNA, the CDR3 is TGTGCCAGCAGTTACCTGACAGGGGGATTTCTACCTTATGGCTACACCTTC. It specifies CASSYLTGGFLPYGYTF.

There are many counts of this clonotype. The chain joins TRBV18 to TRBJ2-5; D is undetermined. Germline loops: CDR1 KGHSH, CDR2 LQKENI. V was pared by 1 base and J by 4 bases, with 7 bases between. This CDR3 comprises 13 residues. This CDR3 reads CASSPRQRETQYF. In DNA, the CDR3 is TGTGCCAGCTCACCACGCCAGAGAGAGACCCAGTACTTC. Using reference TRBV18 and TRBJ2-5 for the parts outside the CDR3, the full variable domain is NAGVMQNPRHLVRRRGQEARLRCSPMKGHSHVYWYRQLPEEGLKFMVYLQKENIIDESGMPKERFSAEFPKEGPSILRIQQVVRGDSAAYFCASSPRQRETQYFGPGTRLLVL.

The chain links TRBV6-8 to TRBJ1-1; D is unclear. Trimming removed 6 bases from V and 5 bases from J, with 22 bases in between. CDR1 is MNHGY and CDR2 is SAAAGT in the germline V gene. The CDR3 spans 16 residues. In DNA form, the CDR3 reads TGTGCCAGCAGACACAAACGGACGGGTAATGGGACTGAAGCTTTCTTT. It specifies CASRHKRTGNGTEAFF.

This clonotype was observed many times. The genes are TRBV11-2 and TRBJ1-4; D is perhaps TRBD1 (5 bases). Germline V lookup: CDR1 SGHAT, CDR2 FQNNGV. The CDR3 has 16 amino acids. Trimming removed 3 bases from V and 0 bases from J, with 11 bases in between. In nucleotides, the CDR3 is TGTGCCAGCAGCTTCGGGGGATTTGCAACTAATGAAAAACTGTTTTTT. Its translation: CASSFGGFATNEKLFF.

This clonotype was counted a few times. V usage is TRBV10-3 and J usage is TRBJ2-7; TRBD1 aligns across 9 bases. The CDR3 runs to 13 residues. V trimming: 10 bases; J trimming: 2 bases; junction bases outside the gene matches: 6. CDR1 is ENHRY, CDR2 SYGVKD, per germline. The chain's CDR3 is CATTDRGAYEQYF. The CDR3 coding sequence is TGTGCCACAACGGACAGGGGCGCCTACGAGCAGTACTTC.

The V call is TRBV10-2, the J call TRBJ2-3, with a weak D call TRBD1 (5 bases). Germline V gene lookup returns CDR1 WSHSY and CDR2 SAAADI. V lost 9 bases, J lost 2 bases, and 15 bases lay in between. CDR3 length equals 14 residues. In DNA, the CDR3 is TGCGCCAGTGGGGCGGTACGTCCCACAGATACGCAGTATTTT. As protein: CASGAVRPTDTQYF.

The rearrangement joins TRBV3-1 to TRBJ2-3; the D is unclear. V was trimmed by 2 bases and J by 6 bases, leaving 6 bases between them. The CDR3 totals 12 residues. Germline CDR1 LGHDT, CDR2 YNNKEL (reference sequence). CDR3 in DNA: TGTGCCAGCAGCCAAACCGTGGATACGCAGTATTTT. Translation gives CASSQTVDTQYF.

This clonotype was observed a few times. The chain uses TRBV5-1 and TRBJ2-7; unclear D gene. Trimming removed 4 bases from V and 6 bases from J, with 20 bases in between. This CDR3 comprises 15 residues. Germline V lookup: CDR1 SGHRS, CDR2 YFSETQ. For the CDR3, the DNA is TGCGCCAGCAGCCCGGAAGGATCTCGTGGCGCCGAGCAGTACTTC. Its translation: CASSPEGSRGAEQYF. Full variable domain (outside the CDR3, taken from reference TRBV5-1 and TRBJ2-7): KAGVTQTPRYLIKTRGQQVTLSCSPISGHRSVSWYQQTPGQGLQFLFEYFSETQRNKGNFPGRFSGRQFSNSRSEMNVSTLELGDSALYLCASSPEGSRGAEQYFGPGTRLTVT.

This clonotype was picked up a small number of times. This rearrangement joins TRBV10-3 to TRBJ2-3; a possible D gene is TRBD2 (6 bases). This CDR3 has 13 amino acids. V was pared by 7 bases and J by 2 bases, with 10 bases between. Germline V lookup: CDR1 ENHRY, CDR2 SYGVKD. CDR3 amino acids: CAIKLAATDTQYF. The CDR3 DNA follows: TGTGCCATCAAGTTAGCGGCCACAGATACGCAGTATTTT.

This clonotype was recorded a few times. V is TRBV7-3 and J is TRBJ2-3; D is uncertain. V was trimmed by 4 bases and J by 2 bases, leaving 13 bases between them. This CDR3 has 15 residues. The germline gives CDR1 SGHTA, CDR2 FQGTGA. Here the CDR3 reads CASSSSHYPTDTQYF. In DNA form, the CDR3 reads TGTGCCAGCAGCTCGTCCCATTACCCCACAGATACGCAGTATTTT.

A few counts support this clonotype. The chain joins TRBV12-3 or TRBV12-4 to TRBJ2-3; the D gene is possibly TRBD2 (6 bases). This CDR3 region has 15 residues. The V end lost 3 bases, the J end lost 2 bases, and 12 bases lay between the germline ends. CDR3 sequence reads: CASSFVSGVTDTQYF. DNA of the CDR3: TGTGCCAGCAGTTTTGTATCGGGGGTCACAGATACGCAGTATTTT.

There are a few counts of this clonotype. The chain employs TRBV29-1 and TRBJ2-5, with D possibly being TRBD2 (6 bases). CDR3 length: 14 residues. Between the trimmed V and J ends, which lost 7 bases and 4 bases, there was a span of 19 bases. Germline V lookup: CDR1 SQVTM, CDR2 ANQGSEA. The CDR3 sequence: CSASPGDGAETQYF. The CDR3 nucleotides read TGCAGCGCCTCCCCGGGGGACGGTGCAGAGACCCAGTACTTC.

This clonotype came up many times. The chain combines TRBV7-2 with TRBJ2-2; no definite D call. CDR1 is SGHTA, CDR2 FQGNSA, per germline. Trimming took 5 bases from V and 6 from J, leaving 4 bases between them. This CDR3 contains 11 residues. The CDR3 protein is CASSAAGELFF. CDR3 coding DNA: TGTGCCAGCAGCGCCGCCGGGGAGCTGTTTTTT.

This clonotype was seen ten or more times. V usage is TRBV6-1 and J usage is TRBJ2-6; either TRBD1 or TRBD2 may fit D (5 bases each). Germline CDR1 MNHNS, CDR2 SASEGT. The CDR3 sequence is 16 residues long. Trimming removed 5 bases from V and 2 bases from J, with 13 bases in between. The CDR3: CASSRLSGTGANVLTF. The CDR3 coding sequence is TGTGCCAGCAGTCGACTATCAGGGACTGGGGCCAACGTCCTGACTTTC.

There are a few counts of this clonotype. The rearrangement joins TRBV5-6 to TRBJ2-5; TRBD1 is a possible D gene (6 bases). Germline values: CDR1 SGHDT, CDR2 YYEEEE. This CDR3 has 18 residues. V was trimmed by 4 bases and J by 3 bases, leaving 25 bases between them. The CDR3 region has the DNA TGTGCCAGCAGCCTAAAACGTGGACAGAGTATCCCCGAAGAGACCCAGTACTTC. Its translation: CASSLKRGQSIPEETQYF.

This clonotype turned up a few times. The rearrangement links TRBV5-1 to TRBJ2-5; no reliable D call. In germline, CDR1 is SGHRS, CDR2 YFSETQ. CDR3 length: 15 amino acids. V was clipped by 4 bases and J by 2 bases, with 15 bases between them. In DNA form, the CDR3 reads TGCGCCAGCAGCCCTCCCATGAGTGTACAAGAGACCCAGTACTTC. It translates to CASSPPMSVQETQYF. The full variable domain, its missing parts supplied by reference TRBV5-1 and TRBJ2-5, is KAGVTQTPRYLIKTRGQQVTLSCSPISGHRSVSWYQQTPGQGLQFLFEYFSETQRNKGNFPGRFSGRQFSNSRSEMNVSTLELGDSALYLCASSPPMSVQETQYFGPGTRLLVL.